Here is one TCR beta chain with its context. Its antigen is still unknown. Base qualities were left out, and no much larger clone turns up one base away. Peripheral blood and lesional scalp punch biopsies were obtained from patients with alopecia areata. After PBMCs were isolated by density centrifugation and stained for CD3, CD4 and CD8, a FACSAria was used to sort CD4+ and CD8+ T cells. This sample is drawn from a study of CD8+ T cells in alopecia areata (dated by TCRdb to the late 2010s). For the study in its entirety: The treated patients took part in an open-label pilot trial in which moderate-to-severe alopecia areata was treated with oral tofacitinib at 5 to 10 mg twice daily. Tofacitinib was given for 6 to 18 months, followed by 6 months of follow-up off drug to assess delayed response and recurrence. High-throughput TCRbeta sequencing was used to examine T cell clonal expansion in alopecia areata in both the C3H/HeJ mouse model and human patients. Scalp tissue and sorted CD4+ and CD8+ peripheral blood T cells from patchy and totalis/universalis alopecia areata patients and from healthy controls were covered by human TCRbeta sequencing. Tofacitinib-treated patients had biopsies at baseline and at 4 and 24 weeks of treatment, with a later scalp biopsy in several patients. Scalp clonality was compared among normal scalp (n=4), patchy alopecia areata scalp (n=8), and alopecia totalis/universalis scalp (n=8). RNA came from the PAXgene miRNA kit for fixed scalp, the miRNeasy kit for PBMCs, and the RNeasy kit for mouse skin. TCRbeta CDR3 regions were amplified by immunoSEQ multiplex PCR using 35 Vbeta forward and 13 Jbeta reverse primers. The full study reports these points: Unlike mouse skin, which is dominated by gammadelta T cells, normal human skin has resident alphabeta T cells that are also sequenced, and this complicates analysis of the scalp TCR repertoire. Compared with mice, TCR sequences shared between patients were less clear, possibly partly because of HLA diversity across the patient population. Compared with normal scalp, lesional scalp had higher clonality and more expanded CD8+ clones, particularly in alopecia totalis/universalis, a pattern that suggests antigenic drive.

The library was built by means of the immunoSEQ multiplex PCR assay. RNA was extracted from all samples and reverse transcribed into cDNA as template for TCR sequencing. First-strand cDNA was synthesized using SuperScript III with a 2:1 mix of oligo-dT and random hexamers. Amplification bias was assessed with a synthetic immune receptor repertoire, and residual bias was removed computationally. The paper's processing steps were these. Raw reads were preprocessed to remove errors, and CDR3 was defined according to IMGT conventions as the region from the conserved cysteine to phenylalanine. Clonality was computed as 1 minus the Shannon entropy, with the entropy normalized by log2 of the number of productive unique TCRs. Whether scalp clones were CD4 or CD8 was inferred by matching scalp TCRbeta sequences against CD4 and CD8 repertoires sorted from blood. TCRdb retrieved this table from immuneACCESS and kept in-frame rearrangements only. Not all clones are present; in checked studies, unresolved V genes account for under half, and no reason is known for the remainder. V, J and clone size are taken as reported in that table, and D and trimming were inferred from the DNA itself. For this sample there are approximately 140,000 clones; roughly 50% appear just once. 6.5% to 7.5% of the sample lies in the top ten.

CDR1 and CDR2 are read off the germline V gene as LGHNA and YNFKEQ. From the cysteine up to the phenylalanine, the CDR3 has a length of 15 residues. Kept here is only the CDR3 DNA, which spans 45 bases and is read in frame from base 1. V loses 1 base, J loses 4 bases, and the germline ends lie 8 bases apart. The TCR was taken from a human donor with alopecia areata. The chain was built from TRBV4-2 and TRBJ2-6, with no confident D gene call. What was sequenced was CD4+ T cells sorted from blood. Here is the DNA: TGTGCCAGCAGCCAAGCTAAAGCCGGGGCCAACGTCCTGACTTTC. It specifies CASSQAKAGANVLTF.